This T cell receptor (beta chain) is from a study of T cell repertoires in cytomegalovirus infection. Looking at the study overall: A matching HLA type, together with CMV infection, was signaled by public TCR beta signatures.

TCRdb ran MiXCR on the reads and lists one entry per CDR3 protein. This sample has more than 350,000 distinct CDR3 sequences, with 25% to 40% found just once. The CDR3 is 12 amino acids. Germline CDR1 SGHDT, CDR2 YYEEEE. The germline V and J ends were trimmed by 4 bases and 8 bases, with 12 bases remaining between them. The source is a human donor in good health (CMV status not recorded). Some clones in this sample may be carry-over from other donors' samples. This chain connects TRBV5-6 to TRBJ1-2; D possibly corresponds to TRBD1 (5 bases). The sample taken for sequencing was PBMCs. The DNA of the CDR3 is TGTGCCAGCAGCACGACAGAAAAAGGCTACACCTTC. Translating it yields CASSTTEKGYTF.